This T cell receptor beta chain was recorded in a study of T-cell reconstitution after alpha-beta-depleted transplantation in children. On this clonotype itself: Antigen unknown. A read error may produce the germline difference seen at one junction end.

The length of the CDR3 is 17 residues. Germline V gene data show CDR1 as LGHDT and CDR2 as YNNKEL (reference sequence). General study results and limits: One year post-transplant, T-cell counts and diversity were largely derived from T cells produced anew.

Preparation of the TCRbeta library was carried out with unique molecular identifiers. TCRdb reprocessed the PCR reads via MiXCR and lists one record per CDR3 protein. The sample lists approximately 300,000 distinct CDR3 sequences, about a tenth occurring once. The rearrangement links TRBV3-1 to TRBJ1-5; possibly TRBD1 for D (6 bases). This specimen was PBMCs, taken before TCRalphabeta/CD19-depleted stem cell transplant. The source of this sequence is a boy under two years old with acute myeloid leukemia, due to receive a stem cell transplant. The CDR3, as DNA: TGTGCCAGCACCCAAATGCAGTCGGCAGGGGGCAATCAGCCCCAGCATTTT. Translated: CASTQMQSAGGNQPQHF.